Given below is one TCR beta chain in context. Generated by immunoSEQ multiplex PCR, the TCRdb table keeps only in-frame clones and is missing some. The sample holds under 65,000 clones, around 80% seen once. This entry comes from a study of radiotherapy plus CTLA-4 blockade in lung cancer. There are 17 residues in the CDR3. V was cut by 3 bases and J by 2 bases, with 19 bases left in between. Germline CDR1 KGHSH, CDR2 LQKENI. This sequence joins TRBV18 and TRBJ1-1, with D perhaps matching TRBD1 (5 bases). The source of this sequence is a human donor with non-small cell lung cancer whose response to radiotherapy plus ipilimumab could not be evaluated. Sequences were derived from peripheral blood, sampled from a patient treated with radiotherapy plus ipilimumab. CDR3 sequence reads: CASSPWTRGRANTEAFF. CDR3 in DNA: TGTGCCAGCTCACCTTGGACAAGAGGGAGGGCAAACACTGAAGCTTTCTTT.